These 3 T cell receptor beta chains originate from one sample sequenced in a study of CXCR3 chemokines and chemotherapy response in bladder cancer. TCRdb used MiXCR to reprocess the PCR reads, holding one entry per CDR3 protein. The sample records under 3,500 distinct CDR3 sequences, 20% to 30% being singletons. The sample was taken from a patient whose treatment included neoadjuvant chemotherapy. The receptors were gathered from a human donor with bladder cancer that did not respond to neoadjuvant chemotherapy.

This clonotype occurred a few times. The chain carries TRBV12-3 or TRBV12-4 and TRBJ2-5; the match to TRBD1 covers 12 bases. J lost 5 bases, V lost 4 bases, and 5 bases had no gene match. This CDR3 is 15 amino acids long. The CDR3 DNA reads TGTGCCAGCAGTTCGGGGACAGGGGGCTGGGAGACCCAGTACTTC. This translates into CASSSGTGGWETQYF.

The V gene is TRBV27, the J gene TRBJ2-1; 7 bases fit TRBD1. J was trimmed by 1 base and V by 1 base; bases with no gene match: 10. The CDR3 totals 18 residues. Looked up from germline, CDR1 is MNHEY and CDR2 is SMNVEV (reference sequence). In DNA, the CDR3 is TGTGCCAGCAGTTTATTGGCAGGGGGTTACAGTTCCTACAATGAGCAGTTCTTC. It codes for CASSLLAGGYSSYNEQFF.

In this sample, this clonotype turned up many times. This sequence joins TRBV2 and TRBJ2-3; the D gene is possibly TRBD2 (5 bases). This CDR3 region has 13 residues. CDR1 is SNHLY, CDR2 FYNNEI, per germline. Trimming shortened V by 6 bases and J by 8 bases, and 15 bases separated the two germline ends. The CDR3 here is CASRATNLRTQYF. The CDR3 DNA is TGTGCCAGCAGGGCGACTAACCTACGTACGCAGTATTTT.